Listed here is a single T cell receptor beta chain. No antigen is known for it. This record comes from a study of OX40 agonist ivuxolimab in advanced cancers. Across the whole study: Every 2 weeks, patients received ivuxolimab intravenously, dosed at 0.01 to 10 mg/kg. Partial response was recorded in three patients: one hepatocellular carcinoma and two cutaneous melanoma cases. Study-wide points: Compared with CD4+, CD8+ T cells on average had more expanded clones.

The J segment lost 1 base and the V segment lost 6 bases, leaving 3 bases of the junction unmatched. The germline CDR1 and CDR2 sequences are MNHEY and SVGAGI. The CDR3 consists of 14 residues. Sequencing was performed with immunoSEQ multiplex PCR; in TCRdb, only in-frame clones are kept and a portion is missing. Here the sample spans about 15,000 clones, around 80% being singletons. The chain joins TRBV6-5 to TRBJ1-1; 9 bases are shared with TRBD1. The sequencing used CD4+ or CD8+ T cells sorted from blood, collected in a trial of the OX40 agonist ivuxolimab. The receptor was isolated from an adult with an advanced solid tumor such as melanoma, head and neck, liver or kidney cancer. The chain's CDR3 is CASRWTGENTEAFF. The CDR3 DNA follows: TGTGCCAGCAGGTGGACAGGGGAGAACACTGAAGCTTTCTTT.